This record looks at one T cell receptor beta chain sequence and its context. Its antigen remains unknown. Amplification used 60 Vbeta primers and 13 Jbeta primers. Original methodology: Unique TCR beta chains numbered around 80 million in a later analysis, with roughly 11 million shared. Data came from immunoSEQ multiplex PCR; TCRdb stores just in-frame clones and leaves some out. That table supplies the V and J calls and clone size; D and trimming were determined from the DNA. This table has approximately 140,000 clones, about three quarters appearing once. This entry comes from a study of cytomegalovirus exposure and HLA in healthy donors. Overall study findings and caveats: Generally TCR sequences proved uncommon, though certain public TCRs appeared in numerous donors. The study had only CMV serostatus as immune exposure information.

Between the trimmed V and J ends, which lost 2 bases and 0 bases, there was a span of 8 bases. This CDR3 has 16 residues. Germline V gene sequence: CDR1 SGHAT, CDR2 FQNNGV. The sample consisted of PBMCs. The sequence came from a female donor in good health and CMV-seronegative. The chain links TRBV11-2 to TRBJ2-6, with unresolved D. The DNA of the CDR3 is TGTGCCAGCAGCTTAAATGTCATCTCTGGGGCCAACGTCCTGACTTTC. As protein: CASSLNVISGANVLTF.